This paragraph reports one T cell receptor beta chain. This clonotype was counted only a few times. The specificity of this receptor is unknown. No per-base quality is available; no much larger clone lies one base away. The source of the sample is a study of vaccination and CD4 T cells after COVID-19 (dated 2022 in TCRdb). About the investigation overall: SARS-CoV-2 positivity had been established in the convalescent patients by nasal swab PCR, and mild disease was recorded in some 10 of these patients and severe disease in one. Post-COVID blood samples were collected from convalescent patients a median of around 100 days after diagnosis, with a range of roughly 30 to 170 days. As controls, cultures received a CEFX viral epitope pool (the positive control), an HIV-1 Nef peptide pool (the negative control), or no peptide at all. Overlapping spike peptide pools from SARS-CoV-2 and from the common cold coronaviruses HCoV-NL63, HCoV-OC43 and HCoV-229E were used as culture stimuli. In ten to eleven COVID-19 convalescent patients and several infection-naive healthy vaccine recipients, researchers compared the spike-specific CD4+ TCR repertoire from before mRNA vaccination with the repertoire from after. In the convalescent cohort there were six males and four females, among whom were two Hispanic individuals, seven Caucasians, two Asians and one multiracial person. Two doses of either the Pfizer-BioNTech BNT162b2 vaccine (n=8) or the Moderna mRNA-1273 vaccine (n=2) were administered to participants. Post-vaccine blood samples were obtained a median of about 77 days after the second vaccine dose, with a range of roughly 14 to 241 days. The research as a whole found: The median number of SARS-CoV-2-reactive clonotypes rose from under 25 after infection to roughly 38 after vaccination, but the change was not significant. In convalescent patients, a median roughly 88% of post-vaccine SARS-CoV-2-reactive clones were detected only after vaccination, suggesting vaccine-specific priming. The number of convalescent patients in the study was relatively small, and the study did not examine early timepoints following natural infection. In convalescent patients, nearly all vaccine-specific clones (304 of 307) were found to be mono-reactive for SARS-CoV-2 spike rather than cross-reactive with common cold coronaviruses.

Library preparation used PCR. DNA from cultured CD4+ T cells underwent TCR sequencing with the Oncomine TCR Beta short-read assay at the Johns Hopkins FTIC core. The QIAamp micro DNA kit was used to extract genomic DNA from the cultured CD4+ T cells. Oncomine TCR Beta libraries from cultured CD4+ T cells were pooled with unique dual indexes and sequenced on an Illumina iSeq 100. As for the authors' bioinformatics: Non-productive sequences were removed, and CDR3s that did not start with C, did not end with F or W, or were shorter than 7 amino acids were discarded. Antigen-specific clonotypes were identified with the MANAFEST web application by comparing peptide-stimulated wells with reference and other culture wells. Positive clones required FDR below 0.05, an odds ratio above 5, and productive frequency above 0.1% in at least two of three replicate wells. Cross-reactive clonotypes were defined as significantly expanded in both SARS-CoV-2 spike wells and at least one common cold coronavirus spike condition. Levenshtein distances (stringdist) and unrooted phylogenetic trees (ape) in R version 3.6.1 were used to assess CDR3 homology. The public reads were run again by TCRdb, first through fastp at Q25 and then through MiXCR, and only productive beta chains were kept. Rows matching on CDR3 protein sequence are summarized as one entry with the most common DNA and genes. These V and J calls originate from TCRdb's pipeline instead of the authors' own analysis. For this sample there are around 15,000 distinct CDR3 sequences; roughly 60% appear just once. More than 4.5% of the sample goes to the ten largest clones.

The sample's treatment or condition, from its label and the paper: roughly ten-day PBMC culture with coronavirus spike peptide pools or control peptides (ViraFEST assay). To expand antigen-specific T cells with peptide pools and then pick out the expanded clonotypes through TCR sequencing, the study relied on the ViraFEST assay. Positive SARS-CoV-2 PCR tests in the convalescent patients dated from March to December 2020, before Alpha, Beta and Delta variants emerged in the United States. Each well held 1.5 million to 2.5 million PBMCs cultured with around 9 ug/ml peptide pools in IMDM containing around 5.5% human AB serum and roughly 9 IU/ml IL-2. On days 3 and 7, half of the culture medium was replaced with fresh IL-2-containing medium. CD4+ T cells were isolated after roughly 10 days of culture through negative selection using the EasySep CD4+ T cell isolation kit. Ficoll-Paque Plus gradient centrifugation was used to isolate PBMCs from whole blood, and the isolated PBMCs were then either used fresh or cryopreserved at -140C. In general, triplicate wells were set up for every culture condition.

The sample was CD4+ T cells from blood, cultured in vitro, taken after SARS-CoV-2 vaccination. This TCR was recovered from a human donor who had recovered from COVID-19.

The nucleotide sequence reads TGTGCCAGCAGCCCCCACGCGATCAGCTCTGGAAACACCATATATTTT. Its protein product is CASSPHAISSGNTIYF. The chain is made from TRBV7-9 and TRBJ1-3, with the D gene not clear enough to name. V is cut by 5 bases and J by 0 bases, and the space between the germline ends is 14 bases. CDR1 and CDR2, looked up from the germline V gene (reference sequence), are SEHNR and FQNEAQ. Inclusive of the bounding cysteine and phenylalanine, the CDR3 is 16 residues long. The entry retains the CDR3 DNA only, 48 bases that are in frame from base 1.